The 31 T cell receptor beta chains below were found in one sample sequenced in a study of human T cells and chemical hapten exposure. TCRdb ran MiXCR on the RACE reads and lists one entry per CDR3 protein. The sample includes around 75,000 distinct CDR3 sequences, about an eighth of them seen just once. Stated time point: patch test 1, 2 weeks after DPC sensitization. Indicated treatment: therapeutic diphenylcyclopropenone sensitization with weekly scalp DPC. The sample was whole blood, taken in connection with sensitization to the hapten diphenylcyclopropenone (DPC). Receptors were obtained from a woman in her sixties or seventies with alopecia areata. Some clones in this sample may be carry-over from other donors' samples.

This clonotype was counted a few times. CDR3 in amino acids: CASRGRDYEQYF. The CDR3 bases are TGTGCCAGCAGAGGCAGGGACTACGAGCAGTACTTC. The gene calls are TRBV2 and TRBJ2-7, with TRBD1 as a possible D gene (5 bases). Trimming took off 6 bases at V and 3 bases at J, with 9 bases between the two ends. Germline-derived CDR1 and CDR2 are SNHLY and FYNNEI. This CDR3 is 12 amino acids long.

At least ten counts were recorded for this clonotype. This chain uses TRBV4-1 with TRBJ1-4; no definite D call. V was trimmed by 0 bases and J by 8 bases, leaving 13 bases between them. Germline V gives CDR1 MGHRA, CDR2 YSYEKL. The CDR3 has 15 amino acids. The CDR3 is CASSQDGGLKEKLFF. The CDR3 region has the DNA TGCGCCAGCAGCCAAGATGGTGGCTTAAAAGAAAAACTGTTTTTT.

This clonotype was found a few times. The V gene is TRBV6-2 or TRBV6-3, the J gene TRBJ1-1, with D possibly matching TRBD1 (5 bases). Between the trimmed V and J ends, which lost 4 bases and 3 bases, there was a span of 12 bases. This CDR3 comprises 14 residues. Germline V gene lookup returns CDR1 MNHEY and CDR2 SVGEGT. The CDR3 bases are TGTGCCAGCAGTTCCACGGGGGTATACACTGAAGCTTTCTTT. Residues: CASSSTGVYTEAFF.

This clonotype showed up just a few times. This chain uses TRBV29-1 with TRBJ1-2, with a weak D call TRBD1 (5 bases). Trimming pared 1 base from V and 11 bases from J, leaving 14 bases between. This CDR3 is built from 12 residues. Per germline, CDR1 SQVTM and CDR2 ANQGSEA. CDR3 sequence: CSVEGEGVGYTF. CDR3 nucleotides: TGCAGCGTTGAAGGCGAAGGGGTTGGGTACACCTTC.

This chain uses TRBV7-2 with TRBJ2-2; D uncertain. This CDR3 is 14 amino acids long. Trimming removed 2 bases at V and 2 bases at J, with 6 bases between. The germline V gene has CDR1 SGHTA and CDR2 FQGNSA. CDR3 loop: CASSLLSNTGELFF. The CDR3 nucleotides read TGTGCCAGCAGCTTATTATCTAACACCGGGGAGCTGTTTTTT.

This chain connects TRBV7-9 to TRBJ1-2, with TRBD1 identical over 7 bases. Per the germline V gene, CDR1 is SEHNR and CDR2 is FQNEAQ (reference sequence). The CDR3 spans 12 residues. The junction had 2 bases not matched to a gene; V was cut back by 6 bases and J by 4 bases. CDR3 nucleotides: TGTGCCAGCAGTACAGGGGTCTATGGCTACACCTTC. Amino acid sequence: CASSTGVYGYTF.

This clonotype was seen ten or more times. V and J are TRBV5-5 and TRBJ2-7; a weak D match, TRBD1 (6 bases). The CDR3 loop spans 15 amino acids. V was trimmed by 1 base and J by 6 bases, leaving 17 bases between them. Germline-derived CDR1 and CDR2 are SGHKS and YYEKEE (reference sequence). DNA of the CDR3: TGTGCCAGCAGCTTGTGGGGGATACAGGGTCGCGAGCAGTACTTC. It yields the protein CASSLWGIQGREQYF.

In its sample, this clonotype was seen many times. CDR3 region: CAISPRANTEAFF. The CDR3 DNA sequence: TGTGCCATCAGTCCCAGGGCGAACACTGAAGCTTTCTTT. This chain joins TRBV10-3 and TRBJ1-1; maybe TRBD1 (5 bases). Germline values: CDR1 ENHRY, CDR2 SYGVKD. V shed 5 bases and J shed 1 base, with 8 bases lying between them. The CDR3 runs 13 residues.

This chain joins TRBV15 and TRBJ1-5; D call uncertain. CDR1 and CDR2 from the germline V gene are LNHNV and YYDKDF (reference sequence). The germline V and J ends were trimmed by 4 bases and 0 bases, with 4 bases remaining between them. The CDR3 consists of 13 residues. The CDR3 nucleotides are TGTGCCACCAGCACAGATAGCAATCAGCCCCAGCATTTT. Translation gives CATSTDSNQPQHF. The whole variable domain, filled in from reference TRBV15 and TRBJ1-5, reads DAMVIQNPRYQVTQFGKPVTLSCSQTLNHNVMYWYQQKSSQAPKLLFHYYDKDFNNEADTPDNFQSRRPNTSFCFLDIRSPGLGDTAMYLCATSTDSNQPQHFGDGTRLSIL.

At least ten counts were recorded for this clonotype. The chain employs TRBV5-1 and TRBJ1-2, with D perhaps TRBD1 (5 bases). Germline V CDR1 and CDR2: SGHRS, YFSETQ. The CDR3 has 17 residues. The ends were cut back, 4 bases at V and 0 bases at J, with 19 bases in the middle. In DNA, the CDR3 is TGCGCCAGCAGCGCGGGACGCCAAGACTATCCTAACTATGGCTACACCTTC. It specifies CASSAGRQDYPNYGYTF.

V gene TRBV12-3 or TRBV12-4 combines with J gene TRBJ2-1; D is possibly TRBD1 or TRBD2 (5 bases each). The CDR3 length is 13 residues. The germline V and J ends were trimmed by 6 bases and 10 bases, with 16 bases remaining between them. CDR3 sequence (DNA): TGTGCCAGCAGCCGGGACGGCCTGGGAGAGCAGTTCTTC. Translation: CASSRDGLGEQFF.

This clonotype showed up many times. V usage is TRBV5-1 and J usage is TRBJ2-1, with 8 bases fitting TRBD2. The CDR3 extends over 14 amino acids. Germline CDR1 and CDR2: SGHRS and YFSETQ. The junction had 6 bases not matched to a gene; V was cut back by 4 bases and J by 6 bases. CDR3: CASSASGSRNEQFF. CDR3 nucleotide sequence: TGCGCCAGCAGCGCGAGCGGGAGTCGCAATGAGCAGTTCTTC.

In its sample, this clonotype was seen a few times. This chain joins TRBV3-1 and TRBJ2-3; unclear D gene. The V end lost 4 bases, the J end lost 3 bases, and 8 bases lay between the germline ends. The germline gives CDR1 LGHDT, CDR2 YNNKEL (reference sequence). The length of the CDR3 is 13 residues. The CDR3 sequence: CASSLAETDTQYF. CDR3 nucleotides: TGTGCCAGCAGCCTTGCGGAAACAGATACGCAGTATTTT.

This clonotype has only a few counts. CDR3 sequence (DNA): TGTGCCAGCAGCCCCGGGCCGACAGTAAATAGCAATCAGCCCCAGCATTTT. It specifies CASSPGPTVNSNQPQHF. The chain couples TRBV7-6 to TRBJ1-5; tentative D call: TRBD1 (5 bases). This CDR3 comprises 17 residues. The germline gives CDR1 SGHVS, CDR2 FNYEAQ. The ends were cut back, 5 bases at V and 0 bases at J, with 17 bases in the middle.

This chain links TRBV20-1 with TRBJ1-2; perhaps TRBD1 as D (6 bases). The V gene's germline CDR1 is DFQATT and CDR2 SNEGSKA (reference sequence). This CDR3 has 13 residues. V lost 5 bases and J 4 bases, leaving 14 bases between the germline ends. CDR3: CSASSRGGYGYTF. DNA for the CDR3: TGCAGTGCTTCCTCAAGAGGGGGCTATGGCTACACCTTC.

This clonotype was seen ten or more times. The rearrangement joins TRBV10-1 to TRBJ2-3, with 9 nucleotides matching TRBD1. V lost 6 bases, J lost 3 bases, and 19 bases stayed unmatched. The CDR3 runs 19 residues. The germline gives CDR1 WNHNN, CDR2 SYGVQD (reference sequence). The CDR3, as DNA: TGCGCCAGCAGCCTAAAGCTTTATTCCGGGACAGGGCGGACAGATACGCAGTATTTT. This gives the protein CASSLKLYSGTGRTDTQYF.

At least ten counts were recorded for this clonotype. The rearrangement joins TRBV27 to TRBJ1-1; D gene unclear. This CDR3 comprises 16 residues. Germline CDR1 is MNHEY and CDR2 is SMNVEV (reference sequence). V lost 4 bases to trimming and J lost 0 bases, with 15 bases between them. The DNA of the CDR3 is TGTGCCAGCAGTTATTCGGAGAGGAGGGTGAACACTGAAGCTTTCTTT. This translates into CASSYSERRVNTEAFF.

CDR3 in DNA: TGTGCCAGCAGCTGGGAGGGGGCCCGTGGCACTGAAGCTTTCTTT. Amino acid sequence: CASSWEGARGTEAFF. The V gene is TRBV7-9, the J gene TRBJ1-1; 7 positions agree with TRBD1. The germline V gene encodes CDR1 SEHNR and CDR2 FQNEAQ (reference sequence). The V and J ends lost 4 bases and 4 bases, in that order; junction bases with no gene match: 9. CDR3 length equals 15 residues.

A note on this clonotype: Its ends do not fully match the called genes, so a read error is possible. The chain joins TRBV5-1 to TRBJ1-5; no firm D call. The length of the CDR3 is 14 residues. Germline V gene lookup returns CDR1 SGHRS and CDR2 YFSETQ. CDR3 residues: CTSSPLGNNQPQHF. The CDR3 nucleotides read TGCACCAGCAGCCCTTTAGGCAACAATCAGCCCCAGCATTTT.

J is TRBJ2-3 and V is TRBV2; 9 bases align to TRBD2. The CDR3 consists of 17 residues. V shed 4 bases, J shed 2 bases, and the junction held 10 bases outside the gene matches. Germline V gene data show CDR1 as SNHLY and CDR2 as FYNNEI. CDR3 loop: CASSASGATEFTDTQYF. The CDR3 DNA is TGTGCCAGCAGTGCTAGCGGGGCTACTGAGTTCACAGATACGCAGTATTTT.

This chain joins TRBV4-2 and TRBJ1-6, with unresolved D. The CDR3 consists of 15 residues. Trimming shortened V by 0 bases and J by 7 bases, and 10 bases separated the two germline ends. The germline gives CDR1 LGHNA, CDR2 YNFKEQ. The CDR3 sequence: CASSQEWRGNSPLHF. In nucleotides, the CDR3 is TGTGCCAGCAGCCAAGAATGGCGAGGGAATTCACCCCTCCACTTT.

The chain employs TRBV11-2 and TRBJ2-5, with unresolved D. The CDR3 contains 14 residues. CDR1 and CDR2 from the germline V gene are SGHAT and FQNNGV. Trimming stripped 1 base from V and 0 bases from J, with 6 bases between. DNA of the CDR3: TGTGCCAGCAGCTTAGTTGGATACCAAGAGACCCAGTACTTC. Translating it yields CASSLVGYQETQYF. The full variable domain, in which reference TRBV11-2 and TRBJ2-5 provide the parts outside the CDR3, is EAGVAQSPRYKIIEKRQSVAFWCNPISGHATLYWYQQILGQGPKLLIQFQNNGVVDDSQLPKDRFSAERLKGVDSTLKIQPAKLEDSAVYLCASSLVGYQETQYFGPGTRLLVL.

This clonotype was counted between two and nine times. This chain joins TRBV13 and TRBJ2-7, with D tentatively TRBD2 (6 bases). CDR3 length: 13 amino acids. Deletions cut 1 base from V and 6 bases from J, with 10 bases between. Germline CDR1 PRHDT, CDR2 FYEKMQ (reference sequence). The CDR3 loop reads CASSLVPGVEQYF. Written as DNA, the CDR3 is TGTGCCAGCAGCTTAGTTCCGGGGGTCGAGCAGTACTTC.

This clonotype occurred many times. The chain joins TRBV7-3 to TRBJ1-5; unclear D gene. This CDR3 spans 11 amino acids. V was cut by 6 bases and J by 9 bases, with 9 bases left in between. Germline CDR1 is SGHTA and CDR2 is FQGTGA. The CDR3 loop is CASRREGPQHF. As DNA, the CDR3 is TGTGCCAGCAGGCGTGAAGGGCCCCAGCATTTT.

J is TRBJ1-2 and V is TRBV12-3 or TRBV12-4, with TRBD1 identical over 7 bases. This CDR3 comprises 12 residues. J gave up 7 bases and V 3 bases, and 2 bases lay outside the gene matches. The CDR3 region has the DNA TGTGCCAGCAGTTTTGACAGGGCTGGCTACACCTTC. This encodes CASSFDRAGYTF.

Turning to this clonotype: Given a much more abundant clone one base away, this may be a read error. V usage is TRBV3-1 and J usage is TRBJ2-3; tentatively, D is TRBD2 (5 bases). V dropped 5 bases and J dropped 4 bases, with 10 bases sitting between them. CDR1 is LGHDT, CDR2 YNNKEL, per germline (reference sequence). The CDR3 extends over 13 amino acids. This CDR3 reads CASSSPGADTQYF. The CDR3 DNA is TGTGCCAGCAGCTCCCCCGGGGCAGATACGCAGTATTTT.

V gene TRBV28 combines with J gene TRBJ2-5; 9 bases fit TRBD2. Germline trimming cut 5 bases from V and 4 bases from J; bases unmatched to any gene: 14. Looked up from germline, CDR1 is MDHEN and CDR2 is SYDVKM. The length of the CDR3 is 17 residues. CDR3 nucleotide sequence: TGTGCCAGCAGTCAGAGCCCCTCGCGGGGGGGCCGAGAGACCCAGTACTTC. Amino acids: CASSQSPSRGGRETQYF.

This clonotype was seen only a few times. The chain joins TRBV20-1 to TRBJ1-5; D unclear. Germline lookup yields CDR1 DFQATT and CDR2 SNEGSKA (reference sequence). The CDR3 contains 13 residues. Deletions cut 3 bases from V and 1 base from J, with 7 bases between. In DNA form, the CDR3 reads TGCAGTGCTAGCATCAGGAGCAATCAGCCCCAGCATTTT. Translated, it gives CSASIRSNQPQHF.

The chain employs TRBV5-1 and TRBJ1-4; D call uncertain. Looked up from germline, CDR1 is SGHRS and CDR2 is YFSETQ. The V end lost 3 bases, the J end lost 10 bases, and 10 bases lay between the germline ends. The CDR3 runs to 12 residues. Written as DNA, the CDR3 is TGCGCCAGCAGCTCGGAAGTAGGAAAACTGTTTTTT. Residues: CASSSEVGKLFF.

This clonotype showed up many times. The V gene is TRBV11-2, the J gene TRBJ2-1; 7 bases align to TRBD1. V shed 6 bases, J shed 7 bases, and the junction held 3 bases outside the gene matches. Germline V gene sequence: CDR1 SGHAT, CDR2 FQNNGV. The CDR3 totals 12 residues. CDR3 nucleotide sequence: TGTGCCAGCAGTCGACAGGGTAATGAGCAGTTCTTC. As protein: CASSRQGNEQFF.

A few counts support this clonotype. This rearrangement joins TRBV10-3 to TRBJ2-5, with 8 bases matching TRBD1. In germline, CDR1 is ENHRY, CDR2 SYGVKD. The ends lost 7 bases at V and 4 bases at J; junction bases unmatched: 8. This CDR3 has 14 amino acids. CDR3 bases: TGTGCCATCAACCCCGGACAGGGAGTAGAGACCCAGTACTTC. Amino acids: CAINPGQGVETQYF.